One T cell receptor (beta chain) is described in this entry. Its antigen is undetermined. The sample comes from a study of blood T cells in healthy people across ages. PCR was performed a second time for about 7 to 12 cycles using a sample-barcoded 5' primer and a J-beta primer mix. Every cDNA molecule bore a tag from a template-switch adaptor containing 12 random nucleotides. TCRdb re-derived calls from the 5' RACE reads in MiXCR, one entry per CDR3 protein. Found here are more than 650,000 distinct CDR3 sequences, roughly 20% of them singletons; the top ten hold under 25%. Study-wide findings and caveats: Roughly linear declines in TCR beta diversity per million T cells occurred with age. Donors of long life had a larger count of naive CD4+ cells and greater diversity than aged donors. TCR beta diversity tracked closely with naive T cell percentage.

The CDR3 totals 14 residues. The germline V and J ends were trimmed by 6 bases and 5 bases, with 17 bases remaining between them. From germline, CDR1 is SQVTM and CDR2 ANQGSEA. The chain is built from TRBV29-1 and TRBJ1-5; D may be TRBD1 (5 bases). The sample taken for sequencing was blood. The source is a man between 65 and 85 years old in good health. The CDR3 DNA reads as TGCAGCGTGATTCCCCAAGGGGCAGATCAGCCCCAGCATTTT. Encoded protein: CSVIPQGADQPQHF.